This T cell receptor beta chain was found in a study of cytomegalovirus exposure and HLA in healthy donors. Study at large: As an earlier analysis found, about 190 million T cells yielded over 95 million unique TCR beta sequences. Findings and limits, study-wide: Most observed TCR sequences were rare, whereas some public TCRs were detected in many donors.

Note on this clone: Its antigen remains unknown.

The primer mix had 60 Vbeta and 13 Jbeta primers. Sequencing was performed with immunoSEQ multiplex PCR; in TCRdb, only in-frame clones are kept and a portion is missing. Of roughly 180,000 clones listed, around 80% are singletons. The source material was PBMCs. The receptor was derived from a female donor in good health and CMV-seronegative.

CDR3 nucleotides: TGTGCCAGCACCCTTTCGGGGAACACCGGGGAGCTGTTTTTT. Translated: CASTLSGNTGELFF. V and J are TRBV9 and TRBJ2-2; no definite D call. The V gene's germline CDR1 is SGDLS and CDR2 YYNGEE. The CDR3 consists of 14 residues. V lost 6 bases to trimming and J lost 1 base, with 10 bases between them.